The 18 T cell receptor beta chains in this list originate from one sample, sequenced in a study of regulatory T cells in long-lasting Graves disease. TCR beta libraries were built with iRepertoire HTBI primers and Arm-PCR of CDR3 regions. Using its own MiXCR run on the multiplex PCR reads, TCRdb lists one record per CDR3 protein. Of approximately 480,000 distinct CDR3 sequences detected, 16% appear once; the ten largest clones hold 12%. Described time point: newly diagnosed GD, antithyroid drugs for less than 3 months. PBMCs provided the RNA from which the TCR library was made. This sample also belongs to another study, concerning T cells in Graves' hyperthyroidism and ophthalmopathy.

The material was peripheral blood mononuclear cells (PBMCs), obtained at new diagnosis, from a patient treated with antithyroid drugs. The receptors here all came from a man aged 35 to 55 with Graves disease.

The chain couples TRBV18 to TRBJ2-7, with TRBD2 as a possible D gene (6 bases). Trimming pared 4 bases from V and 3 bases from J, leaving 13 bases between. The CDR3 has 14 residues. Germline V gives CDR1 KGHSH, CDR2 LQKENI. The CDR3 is CASSLSGTRYEQYF. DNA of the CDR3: TGTGCCAGCTCACTTTCCGGGACTCGCTACGAGCAGTACTTC. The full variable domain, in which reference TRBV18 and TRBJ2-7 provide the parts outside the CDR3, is NAGVMQNPRHLVRRRGQEARLRCSPMKGHSHVYWYRQLPEEGLKFMVYLQKENIIDESGMPKERFSAEFPKEGPSILRIQQVVRGDSAAYFCASSLSGTRYEQYFGPGTRLTVT.

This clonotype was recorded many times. CDR3 in DNA: TGTGCCAGCAGCTTGAACCCAGGGGGAGATACGCAGTATTTT. Translated, it gives CASSLNPGGDTQYF. The genes are TRBV7-3 and TRBJ2-3; 7 bases match TRBD1. Trimming removed 3 bases from V and 5 bases from J; junction bases left unmatched: 5. CDR1 and CDR2 from the germline V gene are SGHTA and FQGTGA. The CDR3 runs 14 residues.

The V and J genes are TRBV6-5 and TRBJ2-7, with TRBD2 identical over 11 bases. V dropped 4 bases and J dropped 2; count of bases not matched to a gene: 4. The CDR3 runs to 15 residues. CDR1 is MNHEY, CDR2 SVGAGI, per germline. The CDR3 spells CASSFLSGRAYEQYF. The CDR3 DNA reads TGTGCCAGCAGTTTCCTTAGCGGGAGGGCCTACGAGCAGTACTTC.

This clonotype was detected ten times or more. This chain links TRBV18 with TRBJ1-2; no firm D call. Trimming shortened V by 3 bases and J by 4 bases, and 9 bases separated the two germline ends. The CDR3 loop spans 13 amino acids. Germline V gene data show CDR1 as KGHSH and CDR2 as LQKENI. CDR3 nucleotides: TGTGCCAGCTCACCTGGATTCTCCTATGGCTACACCTTC. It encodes CASSPGFSYGYTF.

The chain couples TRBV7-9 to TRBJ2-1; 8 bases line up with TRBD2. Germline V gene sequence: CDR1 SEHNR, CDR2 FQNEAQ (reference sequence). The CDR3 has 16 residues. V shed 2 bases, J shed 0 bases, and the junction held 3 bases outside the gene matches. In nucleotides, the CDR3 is TGTGCCAGCAGCTTACAGCGGGAGCCCTCCTACAATGAGCAGTTCTTC. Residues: CASSLQREPSYNEQFF.

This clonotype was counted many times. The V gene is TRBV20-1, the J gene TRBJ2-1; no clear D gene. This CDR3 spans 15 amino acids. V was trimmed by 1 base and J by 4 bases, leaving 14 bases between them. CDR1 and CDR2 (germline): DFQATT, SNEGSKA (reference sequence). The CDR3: CSARGLSWGYNEQFF. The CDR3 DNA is TGCAGTGCTAGAGGACTTTCTTGGGGTTACAATGAGCAGTTCTTC.

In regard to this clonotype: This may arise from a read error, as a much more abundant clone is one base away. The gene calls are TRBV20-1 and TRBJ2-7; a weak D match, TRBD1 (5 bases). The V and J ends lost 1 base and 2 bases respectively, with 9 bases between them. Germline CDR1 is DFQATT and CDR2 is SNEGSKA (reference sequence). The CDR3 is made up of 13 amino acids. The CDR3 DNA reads TGCAGTGCTAGAGGGGCACAGGCCTACGAGCAGTACTTC. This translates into CSARGAQAYEQYF.

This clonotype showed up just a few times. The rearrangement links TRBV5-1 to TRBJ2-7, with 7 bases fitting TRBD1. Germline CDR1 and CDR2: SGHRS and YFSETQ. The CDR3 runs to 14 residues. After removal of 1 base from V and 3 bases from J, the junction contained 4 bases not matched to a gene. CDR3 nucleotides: TGCGCCAGCAGCTTGACGAGGGGGCTCTACGAGCAGTACTTC. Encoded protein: CASSLTRGLYEQYF.

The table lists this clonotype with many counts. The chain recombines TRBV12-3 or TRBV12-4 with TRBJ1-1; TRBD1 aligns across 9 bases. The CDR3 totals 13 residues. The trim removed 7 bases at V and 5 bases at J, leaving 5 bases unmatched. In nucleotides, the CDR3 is TGTGCCAGCACCACAGGGGGCTGGACTGAAGCTTTCTTT. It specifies CASTTGGWTEAFF.

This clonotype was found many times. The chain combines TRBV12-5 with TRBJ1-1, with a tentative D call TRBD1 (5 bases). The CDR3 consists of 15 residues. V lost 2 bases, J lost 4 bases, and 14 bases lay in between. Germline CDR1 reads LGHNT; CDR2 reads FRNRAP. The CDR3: CASGLSRGGGTEAFF. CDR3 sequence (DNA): TGTGCTAGTGGTTTGTCCCGGGGGGGGGGCACTGAAGCTTTCTTT.

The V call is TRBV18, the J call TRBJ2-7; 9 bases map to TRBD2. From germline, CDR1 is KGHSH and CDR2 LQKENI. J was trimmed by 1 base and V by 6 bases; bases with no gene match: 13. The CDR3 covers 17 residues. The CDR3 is CASSPKRLAVPSYEQYF. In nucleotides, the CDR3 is TGTGCCAGCTCCCCAAAGAGACTAGCGGTCCCTTCCTACGAGCAGTACTTC. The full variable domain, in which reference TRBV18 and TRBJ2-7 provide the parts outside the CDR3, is NAGVMQNPRHLVRRRGQEARLRCSPMKGHSHVYWYRQLPEEGLKFMVYLQKENIIDESGMPKERFSAEFPKEGPSILRIQQVVRGDSAAYFCASSPKRLAVPSYEQYFGPGTRLTVT.

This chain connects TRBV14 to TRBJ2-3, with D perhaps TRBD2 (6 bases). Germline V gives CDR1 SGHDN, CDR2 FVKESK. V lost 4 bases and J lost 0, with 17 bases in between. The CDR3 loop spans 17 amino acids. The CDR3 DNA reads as TGTGCCAGCAGCCCCTTCGTTAGCGGTTCTAGCACAGATACGCAGTATTTT. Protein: CASSPFVSGSSTDTQYF.

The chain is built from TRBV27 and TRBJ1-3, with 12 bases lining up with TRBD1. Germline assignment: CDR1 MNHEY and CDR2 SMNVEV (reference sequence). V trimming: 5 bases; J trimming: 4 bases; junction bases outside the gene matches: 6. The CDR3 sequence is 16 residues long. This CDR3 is CASSPGTGGTGNTIYF. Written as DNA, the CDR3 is TGTGCCAGCAGTCCGGGGACAGGGGGCACAGGAAACACCATATATTTT.

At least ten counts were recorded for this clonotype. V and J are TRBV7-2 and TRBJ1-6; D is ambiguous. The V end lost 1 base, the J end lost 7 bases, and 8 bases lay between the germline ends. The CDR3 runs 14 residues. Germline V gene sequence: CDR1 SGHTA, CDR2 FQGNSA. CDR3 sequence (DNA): TGTGCCAGCAGCTTAGGAGCTAGAAATTCACCCCTCCACTTT. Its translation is CASSLGARNSPLHF. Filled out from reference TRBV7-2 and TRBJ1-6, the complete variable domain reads GAGVSQSPSNKVTEKGKDVELRCDPISGHTALYWYRQSLGQGLEFLIYFQGNSAPDKSGLPSDRFSAERTGGSVSTLTIQRTQQEDSAVYLCASSLGARNSPLHFGNGTRLTVT.

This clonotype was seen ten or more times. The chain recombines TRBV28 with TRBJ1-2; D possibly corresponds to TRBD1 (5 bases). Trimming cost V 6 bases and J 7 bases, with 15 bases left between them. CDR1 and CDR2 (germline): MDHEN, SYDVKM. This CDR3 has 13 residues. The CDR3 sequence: CASSQQDRSGYTF. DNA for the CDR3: TGTGCCAGCAGCCAACAGGACCGTTCTGGCTACACCTTC.

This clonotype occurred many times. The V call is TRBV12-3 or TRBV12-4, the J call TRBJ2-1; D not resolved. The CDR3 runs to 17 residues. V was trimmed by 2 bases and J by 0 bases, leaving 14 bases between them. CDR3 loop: CASSLLGLLSSYNEQFF. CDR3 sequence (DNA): TGTGCCAGCAGTTTATTGGGTCTCCTGAGCTCCTACAATGAGCAGTTCTTC.

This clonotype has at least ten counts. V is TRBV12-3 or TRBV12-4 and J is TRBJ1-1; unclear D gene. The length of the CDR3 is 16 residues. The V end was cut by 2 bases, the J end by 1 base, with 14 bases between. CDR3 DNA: TGTGCCAGCAGTTTACCCCTTACGGAGAGGAACACTGAAGCTTTCTTT. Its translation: CASSLPLTERNTEAFF.

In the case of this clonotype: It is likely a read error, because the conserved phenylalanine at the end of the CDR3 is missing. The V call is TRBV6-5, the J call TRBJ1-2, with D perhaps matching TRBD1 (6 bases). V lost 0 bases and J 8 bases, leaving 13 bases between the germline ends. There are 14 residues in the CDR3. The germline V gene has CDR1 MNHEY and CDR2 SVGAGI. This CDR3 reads CASSYSGQGYGYTS. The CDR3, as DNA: TGTGCCAGCAGTTACTCGGGCCAGGGGTACGGCTACACCTCC.